Presented here are 18 T cell receptor beta chains from one specimen sequenced in a study of T-cell reconstitution after alpha-beta-depleted transplantation in children. The library targeted TCRbeta and was prepared with unique molecular identifiers. TCRdb itself ran the PCR reads through MiXCR, one entry per CDR3 protein. The data contain tens of thousands of distinct CDR3 sequences, 5.5% to 7.5% of them singletons. The starting material was PBMCs from the stem cell graft donor, obtained from the stem cell graft. These TCRs come from a human donor who donated a stem cell graft to a child with acute lymphoblastic leukemia.

This clonotype was seen repeatedly, ten times or more. The genes are TRBV11-2 and TRBJ2-5, with D perhaps matching TRBD1 or TRBD2 (5 bases each). Germline V CDR1 and CDR2: SGHAT, FQNNGV. The CDR3 has 14 amino acids. The V end lost 5 bases, the J end lost 2 bases, and 12 bases lay between the germline ends. This chain's CDR3 is CASSLGAWQETQYF. CDR3 coding DNA: TGTGCCAGCAGCCTCGGGGCTTGGCAAGAGACCCAGTACTTC.

In this sample, this clonotype turned up many times. The chain has TRBV9 and TRBJ2-2; perhaps TRBD1 as D (5 bases). CDR3 length: 17 amino acids. Trimming cost V 3 bases and J 1 base, with 16 bases left between them. Germline CDR1 is SGDLS and CDR2 is YYNGEE. As DNA, the CDR3 is TGTGCCAGCAGCGCAAGAGAACGGCAGGGGAACACCGGGGAGCTGTTTTTT. Its protein is CASSARERQGNTGELFF. Full variable domain (rest looked up from reference TRBV9 and TRBJ2-2): DSGVTQTPKHLITATGQRVTLRCSPRSGDLSVYWYQQSLDQGLQFLIQYYNGEERAKGNILERFSAQQFPDLHSELNLSSLELGDSALYFCASSARERQGNTGELFFGEGSRLTVL.

This clonotype came up many times. The CDR3 loop reads CASSLSRVAGANVLTF. CDR3 nucleotide sequence: TGTGCCAGCAGTTTATCCAGGGTTGCTGGGGCCAACGTCCTGACTTTC. The J gene is TRBJ2-6, the V gene TRBV27; the D gene is possibly TRBD1 (5 bases). Germline V CDR1 and CDR2: MNHEY, SMNVEV (reference sequence). V lost 0 bases and J 2 bases, leaving 8 bases between the germline ends. The CDR3 runs 16 residues.

In this sample, this clonotype turned up many times. V gene TRBV2 combines with J gene TRBJ2-4; either TRBD1 or TRBD2 may fit D (5 bases each). The CDR3 runs 14 residues. Germline CDR1 SNHLY, CDR2 FYNNEI. With 1 base removed from V and 7 bases from J, the gap between germline ends came to 11 bases. CDR3 residues: CASSEGLAGNIQYF. CDR3 DNA: TGTGCCAGCAGTGAAGGTCTAGCAGGGAACATTCAGTACTTC.

The chain couples TRBV5-5 to TRBJ2-5; no clear D. Trimming took 3 bases from V and 2 from J, leaving 11 bases between them. CDR3 length: 14 residues. Germline-derived CDR1 and CDR2 are SGHKS and YYEKEE (reference sequence). The CDR3 reads CASSSGLGQETQYF. The DNA of the CDR3 is TGTGCCAGCAGCTCTGGTCTCGGACAAGAGACCCAGTACTTC.

The chain uses TRBV19 and TRBJ1-4; no clear D. This CDR3 is 15 amino acids long. With 7 bases removed from V and 5 bases from J, the gap between germline ends came to 17 bases. The germline V gene has CDR1 LNHDA and CDR2 SQIVND (reference sequence). CDR3 nucleotide sequence: TGTGCCAGTACTTTCGGCACGGAACAAAATGAAAAACTGTTTTTT. It is translated as CASTFGTEQNEKLFF.

This clonotype was seen ten or more times. The CDR3 nucleotides are TGCACCAGCAGCCAAGTCCGAGGAGGGAGGAACATTCAGTACTTC. As protein: CTSSQVRGGRNIQYF. The rearrangement uses TRBV1 and TRBJ2-4; the table's D call TRBD2 went unverified against the DNA. TRBV1 is tagged as a pseudogene. This CDR3 has 15 amino acids.

This clonotype was detected many times. The chain is built from TRBV20-1 and TRBJ1-1; D uncertain. The CDR3 length is 11 residues. Trimming stripped 5 bases from V and 8 bases from J, with 12 bases between. Germline CDR1 and CDR2: DFQATT and SNEGSKA (reference sequence). The CDR3 DNA reads as TGCAGTGCTCCCGGTGGTTCCGAAGCTTTCTTT. It codes for CSAPGGSEAFF.

This clonotype appeared many times. J is TRBJ2-2 and V is TRBV10-3; D possibly corresponds to TRBD1 (6 bases). Germline V CDR1 and CDR2: ENHRY, SYGVKD. The CDR3 sequence is 15 residues long. Trimming removed 8 bases at V and 1 base at J, with 14 bases between. In DNA, the CDR3 is TGTGCCATCGGGAAGAGGACAGAGAACACCGGGGAGCTGTTTTTT. As protein: CAIGKRTENTGELFF.

This clonotype was detected ten times or more. The CDR3 nucleotides are TGTGCCAGCAGCCACCGGGACTCAAACATTCAGTACTTC. This codes for CASSHRDSNIQYF. J is TRBJ2-4 and V is TRBV14, with D possibly TRBD2 on 6 matching bases. CDR1 and CDR2 (germline): SGHDN, FVKESK. The V and J ends lost 3 bases and 6 bases respectively, with 9 bases between them. The CDR3 totals 13 residues. The full variable domain, with the rest looked up from reference TRBV14 and TRBJ2-4, is EAGVTQFPSHSVIEKGQTVTLRCDPISGHDNLYWYRRVMGKEIKFLLHFVKESKQDESGMPNNRFLAERTGGTYSTLKVQPAELEDSGVYFCASSHRDSNIQYFGAGTRLSVL.

The table lists this clonotype with many counts. V is TRBV5-1 and J is TRBJ2-7; 7 nucleotides match TRBD1. CDR3 length: 14 amino acids. Per the germline V gene, CDR1 is SGHRS and CDR2 is YFSETQ. V lost 4 bases and J lost 3; bases outside the gene matches: 7. The CDR3 is CASSRDSVNYEQYF. The CDR3 nucleotides read TGCGCCAGCAGCCGGGACAGCGTAAACTACGAGCAGTACTTC.

The gene calls are TRBV5-1 and TRBJ2-7, with TRBD1 identical over 9 bases. Germline V gene data show CDR1 as SGHRS and CDR2 as YFSETQ. The CDR3 has 15 residues. J was trimmed by 4 bases and V by 3 bases; bases with no gene match: 8. The CDR3 DNA is TGCGCCAGCAGCTGGAAGGACAGGGGACATTACGAGCAGTACTTC. This encodes CASSWKDRGHYEQYF.

The CDR3 protein is CSAESSRLSTDTQYF. The CDR3 nucleotides are TGCAGTGCCGAGTCATCGCGTCTTAGCACAGATACGCAGTATTTT. V gene TRBV20-1 combines with J gene TRBJ2-3; D not resolved. Trimming cost V 6 bases and J 0 bases, with 16 bases left between them. The CDR3 contains 15 residues. Germline V CDR1 and CDR2: DFQATT, SNEGSKA (reference sequence).

This clonotype has a count of ten or more. The chain couples TRBV5-1 to TRBJ2-1; no clear D gene. This CDR3 has 13 residues. Germline lookup yields CDR1 SGHRS and CDR2 YFSETQ. V shed 3 bases and J shed 4 bases, with 8 bases lying between them. The CDR3 DNA reads TGCGCCAGCAGCTCGATGCCTTACAATGAGCAGTTCTTC. This sequence encodes CASSSMPYNEQFF.

V usage is TRBV11-2 and J usage is TRBJ2-7; 9 bases align to TRBD1. The germline V gene encodes CDR1 SGHAT and CDR2 FQNNGV. Unmatched junction bases numbered 2, after V lost 4 bases and J lost 4 bases. The CDR3 runs 13 residues. CDR3 nucleotides: TGTGCCAGCAGCTCGGGACAGGGTTACGAGCAGTACTTC. This gives the protein CASSSGQGYEQYF.

This clonotype showed up just a few times. The CDR3 DNA follows: TGTGCCAGCAGCTGGACAGGGAAGGCCGGGGAGCTGTTTTTT. Translating it yields CASSWTGKAGELFF. V gene TRBV7-3 combines with J gene TRBJ2-2, with 8 bases matching TRBD1. With V trimmed by 4 bases and J by 6 bases, 4 bases remained unmatched. Germline V CDR1 and CDR2: SGHTA, FQGTGA. The CDR3 spans 14 residues.

The chain employs TRBV7-2 and TRBJ1-5, with 8 bases aligning to TRBD1. The V segment lost 1 base and the J segment 6 bases; nucleotides outside the gene matches: 5. The CDR3 has 15 residues. CDR1 and CDR2 from the germline V gene are SGHTA and FQGNSA. In nucleotides, the CDR3 is TGTGCCAGCAGCTTAGACCAGGGGGCGATTCAGCCCCAGCATTTT. It codes for CASSLDQGAIQPQHF.

This clonotype was observed a few times. V and J are TRBV10-3 and TRBJ2-5; a weak D match, TRBD2 (6 bases). Looked up from germline, CDR1 is ENHRY and CDR2 is SYGVKD. The V end lost 11 bases, the J end lost 6 bases, and 19 bases lay between the germline ends. The CDR3 totals 13 residues. In DNA, the CDR3 is TGTGCCGGAGCTGACTCGGGGGAGAAGACCCAGTACTTC. This gives the protein CAGADSGEKTQYF.